This TCR beta chain was obtained from a study of blood T cell repertoires in COVID-19. In the study overall: Samples of COVID-19 (acute and convalescent) were obtained from the United States, Italy and Spain. PBMCs, B-cell-depleted T cells, or T cells were the source of the cDNA or gDNA that made up the material.

Original handling: Estimates of nucleated cell counts were drawn from the amplification of reference gene primers. Sequencing used immunoSEQ multiplex PCR; TCRdb keeps in-frame clones, though not all of them. That table furnishes V, J and clone size, whereas the DNA furnished D and trimming. The data contain more than 80,000 clones, approximately 86% of them singletons. The germline CDR1 and CDR2 sequences are MNHEY and SVGAGI. CDR3 length: 16 amino acids. V was pared by 2 bases and J by 0 bases, with 3 bases of the junction left unmatched. The chain links TRBV6-5 to TRBJ2-2; TRBD2 agrees at 7 bases. Specimen: peripheral blood. The receptor was derived from a man of 80 years or more with acute or convalescent COVID-19. CDR3 bases: TGTGCCAGCAGTTACCCGGGACTATCGAACACCGGGGAGCTGTTTTTT. This encodes CASSYPGLSNTGELFF.